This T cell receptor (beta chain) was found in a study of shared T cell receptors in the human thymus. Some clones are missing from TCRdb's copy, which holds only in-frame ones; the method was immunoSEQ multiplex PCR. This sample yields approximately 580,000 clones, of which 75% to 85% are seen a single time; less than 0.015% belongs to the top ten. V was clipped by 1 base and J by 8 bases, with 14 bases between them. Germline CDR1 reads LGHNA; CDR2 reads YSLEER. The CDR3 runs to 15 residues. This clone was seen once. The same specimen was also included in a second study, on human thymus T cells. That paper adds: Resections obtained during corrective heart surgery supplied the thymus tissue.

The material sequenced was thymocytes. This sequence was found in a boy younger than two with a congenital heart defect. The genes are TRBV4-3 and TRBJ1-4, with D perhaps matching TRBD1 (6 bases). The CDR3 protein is CASSQGGRGLEKLFF. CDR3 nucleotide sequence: TGCGCCAGCAGCCAAGGGGGGCGGGGGTTAGAAAAACTGTTTTTT.